This entry features one T cell receptor (beta chain) sequence. Its antigen remains unidentified. This entry comes from a study of T cell repertoires in cytomegalovirus infection. With 3 bases removed from V and 5 bases from J, the gap between germline ends came to 13 bases. Looked up from germline, CDR1 is MDHEN and CDR2 is SYDVKM. The CDR3 is made up of 15 amino acids. TCRdb re-called the reads through MiXCR, storing one row per CDR3 protein. This table has 900,000 to 950,000 distinct CDR3 sequences, approximately 31% appearing once. The source was cultured CD8+ T cells from PBMCs, collected from culture after CMV antigen stimulation. The sequence was obtained from a human donor in good health (CMV status not recorded). Some clones in this sample may be carry-over from other donors' samples. The chain carries TRBV28 and TRBJ2-2; a weak D match, TRBD2 (5 bases). This chain's CDR3 is CASSLPGILTGELFF. The CDR3 DNA follows: TGTGCCAGCAGTTTGCCCGGGATCTTGACCGGGGAGCTGTTTTTT.